This record concerns one T cell receptor (beta chain) sequence. The sample originates from a study of T cell responses to AZD1222 COVID-19 vaccine. The assay was immunoSEQ multiplex PCR, and TCRdb's table has in-frame clones only and misses some. Seen here are about 94,000 clones, approximately 90% observed once, and the top ten hold about an eighth. The CDR3 extends over 18 amino acids. Germline V gene lookup returns CDR1 KGHSH and CDR2 LQKENI. Trimming cost V 6 bases and J 8 bases; bases outside gene matches: 17. This chain uses TRBV18 with TRBJ1-6, with 9 bases lining up with TRBD1. The sequence was collected from an adult in good health. The sequences come from peripheral blood, collected on day 0 of AZD1222 vaccination. CDR3 region: CASSPISGGTGRHSPLHF. The DNA of the CDR3 is TGTGCCAGCTCTCCGATTAGTGGAGGGACAGGGCGACATTCACCCCTCCACTTT.